One and the same sample provided the 7 T cell receptor beta chains below, sequenced in a study of regulatory T cells in long-lasting Graves disease. Indicated time point: newly diagnosed GD, antithyroid drugs for less than 3 months. With RNA extracted from PBMCs as input, the TCR library was made. Investigators prepared the TCR beta libraries by applying iRepertoire HTBI primers and Arm-PCR of CDR3 regions. TCRdb reanalysed the multiplex PCR reads using MiXCR and keeps one entry per CDR3 protein. The sample holds approximately 400,000 distinct CDR3 sequences, about 15% seen once. This sample was also put to use in a study of T cells in Graves' hyperthyroidism and ophthalmopathy.

Source: peripheral blood mononuclear cells (PBMCs), taken at new diagnosis, from a patient treated with antithyroid drugs. The receptors derive from a woman aged 25 to 39 with Graves disease.

This clonotype showed up many times. The CDR3 nucleotides read TGTGCCAGCTCACCACCGGGACAGCCTACCTACGAGCAGTACTTC. Amino acids: CASSPPGQPTYEQYF. V is TRBV18 and J is TRBJ2-7, with TRBD1 matching 7 bases. The CDR3 is made up of 15 amino acids. Germline V gene lookup returns CDR1 KGHSH and CDR2 LQKENI. The trim removed 0 bases at V and 2 bases at J, leaving 4 bases unmatched.

There are many counts of this clonotype. The V and J genes are TRBV2 and TRBJ2-5, with 12 nucleotides matching TRBD2. This CDR3 has 14 residues. Trimming at V came to 5 bases and at J to 4 bases, leaving 2 bases not matched to a gene. Germline CDR1 SNHLY, CDR2 FYNNEI. For the CDR3, the DNA is TGTGCCAGCAGTAAGACTAGCGGGAGAGAGACCCAGTACTTC. This sequence encodes CASSKTSGRETQYF. Complete variable domain (other parts from reference TRBV2 and TRBJ2-5): EPEVTQTPSHQVTQMGQEVILRCVPISNHLYFYWYRQILGQKVEFLVSFYNNEISEKSEIFDDQFSVERPDGSNFTLKIRSTKLEDSAMYFCASSKTSGRETQYFGPGTRLLVL.

The chain couples TRBV28 to TRBJ2-7, with D uncertain. V was cut by 6 bases and J by 6 bases, with 9 bases left in between. CDR3 length: 11 amino acids. Germline V lookup: CDR1 MDHEN, CDR2 SYDVKM. The CDR3 loop reads CASSLRFEQYF. CDR3 sequence (DNA): TGTGCCAGCAGCCTCCGGTTCGAGCAGTACTTC.

This clonotype showed up many times. The V call is TRBV7-3, the J call TRBJ2-3, with 9 nucleotides matching TRBD2. There are 19 residues in the CDR3. Germline V gene data show CDR1 as SGHTA and CDR2 as FQGTGA. V shed 0 bases and J 8 bases; nucleotides not matched to a gene: 18. The CDR3 DNA is TGTGCCAGCAGCTTAACCGTTACCGGGGGGGGTAGCGGGAGCGGTACGCAGTATTTT. Amino acid sequence: CASSLTVTGGGSGSGTQYF.

This clonotype was seen at least ten times. This chain connects TRBV28 to TRBJ2-7; D is perhaps TRBD1 or TRBD2 (5 bases each). With 3 bases removed from V and 4 bases from J, the gap between germline ends came to 13 bases. CDR1 MDHEN and CDR2 SYDVKM come from the germline V gene. This CDR3 comprises 14 residues. The CDR3, as DNA: TGTGCCAGCAGTTTGGGACGGGAAACGTACGAGCAGTACTTC. Protein: CASSLGRETYEQYF.

This clonotype was seen ten or more times. The chain carries TRBV2 and TRBJ2-2; 8 nucleotides match TRBD2. The CDR3 is 15 amino acids. The germline CDR1 and CDR2 sequences are SNHLY and FYNNEI. The V gene end was trimmed by 3 bases and the J gene end by 5 bases; junction bases not matched to a gene: 5. In nucleotides, the CDR3 is TGTGCCAGCAGTGATCGGGAGGGTAGAACCGGGGAGCTGTTTTTT. Protein sequence: CASSDREGRTGELFF.

The genes are TRBV3-1 and TRBJ1-1, with no clear D. The CDR3 extends over 15 amino acids. Germline lookup yields CDR1 LGHDT and CDR2 YNNKEL (reference sequence). Trimming took off 1 base at V and 5 bases at J, with 14 bases between the two ends. The CDR3 loop is CASSQVGLAVTEAFF. The CDR3 region has the DNA TGTGCCAGCAGCCAAGTCGGACTGGCGGTGACTGAAGCTTTCTTT.